This T cell receptor (beta chain) was retrieved from a study of beta chain features in type 1 diabetes. The entirety of the isolated RNA underwent reverse transcription, so expressed TCRB transcripts were sequenced. Only in-frame clones appear in the TCRdb table, and some are missing; sequencing was by immunoSEQ multiplex PCR. The repertoire consists of a few hundred thousand clones, with around 30% occurring once and the leading ten covering around 0.065%. Unmatched junction bases numbered 3, after V lost 5 bases and J lost 5 bases. CDR1 is SGHTA, CDR2 FQGTGA, per germline. CDR3 length equals 14 residues.

This sequence originates from a young man in good health. This chain connects TRBV7-3 to TRBJ2-5, with 12 bases that match TRBD2. Sequences were obtained from naive CD4+ T cells from blood. The CDR3 nucleotides read TGTGCCAGCAGCCCCGGGACTAGCGGGGAGACCCAGTACTTC. Protein product: CASSPGTSGETQYF.